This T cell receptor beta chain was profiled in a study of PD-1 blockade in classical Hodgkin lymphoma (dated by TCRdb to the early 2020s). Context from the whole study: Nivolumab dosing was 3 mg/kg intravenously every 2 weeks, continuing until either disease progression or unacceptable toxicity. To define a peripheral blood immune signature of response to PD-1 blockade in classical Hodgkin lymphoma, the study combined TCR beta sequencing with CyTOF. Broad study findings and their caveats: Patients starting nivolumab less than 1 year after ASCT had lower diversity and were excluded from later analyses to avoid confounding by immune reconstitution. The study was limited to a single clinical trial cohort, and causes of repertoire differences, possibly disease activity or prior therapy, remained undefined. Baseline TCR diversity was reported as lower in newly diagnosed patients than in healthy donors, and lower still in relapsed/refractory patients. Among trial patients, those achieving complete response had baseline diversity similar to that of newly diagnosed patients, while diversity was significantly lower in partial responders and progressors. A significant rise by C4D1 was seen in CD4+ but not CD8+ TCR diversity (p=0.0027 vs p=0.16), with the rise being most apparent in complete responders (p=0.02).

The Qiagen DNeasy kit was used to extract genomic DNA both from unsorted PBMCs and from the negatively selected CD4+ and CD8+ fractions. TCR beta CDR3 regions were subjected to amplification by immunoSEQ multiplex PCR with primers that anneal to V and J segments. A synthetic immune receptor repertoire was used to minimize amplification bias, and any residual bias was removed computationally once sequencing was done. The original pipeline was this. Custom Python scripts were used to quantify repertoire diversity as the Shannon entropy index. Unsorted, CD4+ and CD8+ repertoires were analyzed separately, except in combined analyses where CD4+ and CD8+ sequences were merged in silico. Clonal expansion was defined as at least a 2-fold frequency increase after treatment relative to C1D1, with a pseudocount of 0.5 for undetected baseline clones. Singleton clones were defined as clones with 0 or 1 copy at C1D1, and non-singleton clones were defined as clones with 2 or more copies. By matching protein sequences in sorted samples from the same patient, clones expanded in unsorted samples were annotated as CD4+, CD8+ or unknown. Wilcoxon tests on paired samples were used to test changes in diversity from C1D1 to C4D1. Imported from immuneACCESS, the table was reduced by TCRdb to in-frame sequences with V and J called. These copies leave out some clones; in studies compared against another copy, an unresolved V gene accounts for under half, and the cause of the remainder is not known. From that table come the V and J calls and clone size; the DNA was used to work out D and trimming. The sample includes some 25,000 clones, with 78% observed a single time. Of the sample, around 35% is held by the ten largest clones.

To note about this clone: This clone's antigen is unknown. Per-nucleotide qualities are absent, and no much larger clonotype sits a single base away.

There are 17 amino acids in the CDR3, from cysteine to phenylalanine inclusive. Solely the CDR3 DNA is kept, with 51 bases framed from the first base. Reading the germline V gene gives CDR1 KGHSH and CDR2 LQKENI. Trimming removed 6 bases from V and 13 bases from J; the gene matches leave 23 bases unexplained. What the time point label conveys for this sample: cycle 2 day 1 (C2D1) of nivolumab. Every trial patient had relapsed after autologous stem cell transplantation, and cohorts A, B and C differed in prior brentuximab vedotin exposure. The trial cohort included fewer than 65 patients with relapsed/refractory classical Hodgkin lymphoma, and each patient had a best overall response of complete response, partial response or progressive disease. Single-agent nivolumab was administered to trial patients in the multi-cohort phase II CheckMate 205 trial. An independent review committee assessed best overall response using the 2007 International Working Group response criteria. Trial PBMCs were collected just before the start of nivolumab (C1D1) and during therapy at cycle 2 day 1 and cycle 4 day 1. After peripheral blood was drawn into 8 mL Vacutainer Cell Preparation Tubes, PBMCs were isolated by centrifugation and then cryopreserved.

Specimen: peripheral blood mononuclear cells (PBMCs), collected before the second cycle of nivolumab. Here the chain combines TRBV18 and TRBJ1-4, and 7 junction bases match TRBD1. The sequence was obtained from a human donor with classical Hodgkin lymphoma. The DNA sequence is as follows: TGTGCCAGCTCTCTCGGTGACACAGGGGCGGCAAGAGGCGGACTGTTTTTT. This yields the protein CASSLGDTGAARGGLFF.